The T cell receptor beta chain under discussion was sequenced for a study of a mutant IDH1 vaccine in newly diagnosed glioma. Study-wide results and caveats: Patients mounted vaccine-induced immune responses in roughly 93% of cases.

Concerning this clone itself: Its antigen remains unidentified.

Germline V gives CDR1 SGHRS, CDR2 YFSETQ. Between the trimmed V and J ends, which lost 1 base and 7 bases, there was a span of 11 bases. CDR3 length: 14 amino acids. The assay was immunoSEQ multiplex PCR, and TCRdb's table has in-frame clones only and misses some. The sample holds 35,000 to 45,000 clones, 65% to 90% seen once. Time point described: week 35, safety follow-up. A single vaccine dose contained 300 ug of mutant IDH1 20-mer peptide, and topical imiquimod was used with it. Patients, over weeks 1, 3, 5, 7, 11, 15, 19 and 23, received a total of eight vaccinations. V and J are TRBV5-1 and TRBJ2-2, with D perhaps given as TRBD1 or TRBD2 (6 bases each). The starting material was PBMCs, obtained from a glioma patient whose treatment included an IDH1 peptide vaccine. This receptor was obtained from a woman in her 50s with glioma. The CDR3 loop reads CASSLRGEGGELFF. The CDR3 nucleotides read TGCGCCAGCAGCTTGAGGGGGGAAGGCGGGGAGCTGTTTTTT.